This T cell receptor beta chain was captured by sequencing in a study of graft-versus-host responses after intestinal transplantation (dated by TCRdb to the early 2020s). Concerning the study at large: The transplants that recipients received were multivisceral, liver-intestinal, or isolated intestinal. To identify alloreactive clones, pre-transplant mixed lymphocyte reaction products were sequenced and then compared with unstimulated pre-transplant donor and recipient T cells. Graft-versus-host and host-versus-graft alloreactive T cell clones were tracked in the graft, circulation and bone marrow after intestinal transplantation using bulk TCR-beta CDR3 sequencing. Every recipient was given anti-thymocyte globulin induction, then maintenance tacrolimus and steroids for 2 to 4 years. Donor T cell macrochimerism was defined as a peak of at least 4% donor T cells among recipient peripheral blood mononuclear cells. The cohort enrolled 20 to 30 intestinal transplant recipients including one retransplant, and 3 patients lacking pretransplant specimens were excluded. Samples from three later patients were sequenced in-house on an Illumina MiSeq with MiXCR processing rather than by the commercial service. Overall study results and their limits: Early after transplant, peak levels of circulating GvH clones were associated with declines in HvG clones. GvH clones were detected in recipient bone marrow, and some of these GvH clones were observed earlier in ileal mucosa or blood, consistent with an intestinal mucosal origin. In the allografts of patients with donor T cell macrochimerism, GvH to HvG T cell clonal ratios were high. The conclusions were limited by the relatively low number and heterogeneity of the intestinal transplant patients.

Preparation of the library involved the immunoSEQ multiplex PCR assay. Adaptive Biotechnologies carried out high-throughput TCR-beta CDR3 sequencing of genomic DNA for most patients. Per the authors' processing: TCR sequencing data for more than 15 patients were retrieved from Adaptive's ImmunoSEQ software; a few other patients were processed with MiXCR and VDJtools. CDR3 nucleotide sequences shared between donor and recipient were removed because their origin could not be assigned. Alloreactive clones required at least 2-fold expansion over unstimulated cells and minimum CFSE-low frequency of 0.002% (template counts) or 0.001% (read counts). Clones were considered mappable if detected in sequenced pre-transplant spleen, lymph node, or MLR CFSE-low populations of the donor or recipient. The cumulative frequency of alloreactive clones was calculated as a percentage of all sequences, weighted by copy number. The table comes from immuneACCESS by way of TCRdb, which keeps in-frame sequences with V and J called. Part of the clones is missing from these tables; in studies checked, under half for an unresolved V gene and the rest for unknown reasons. The V and J calls and clone size were taken over from that table, and D and trimming were inferred from the DNA. This sample has roughly 60,000 clones in its table, and around nine tenths of those were observed once. The ten largest clones represent roughly 2.6% of the sample.

Trimming removed 1 base from V and 3 bases from J, leaving 6 bases between the germline ends. The CDR1 and CDR2 encoded by the germline V gene (reference sequence) are GTSNPN and SVGIG. The CDR3 runs 12 residues from the cysteine to the phenylalanine. Of all the DNA, just the CDR3 is kept, 36 bases in frame from base 1. Blood samples were collected up to 4 times in the first month after transplant and then at least monthly when available. In the case of this clone: Its binding antigen is unknown. No qualities accompany the bases; no much larger clone lies one base away.

This TCR came from a human patient who received an intestinal transplant, so some T cells may come from the graft donor. The specimen comprised PBMCs, sampled about 120 days after intestinal transplantation. The chain couples TRBV30 to TRBJ1-2; TRBD1 is a weak D gene call, 5 bases matching. This receptor has the CDR3 CAWSGDDYGYTF. The nucleotides are TGTGCCTGGAGTGGGGACGACTATGGCTACACCTTC.